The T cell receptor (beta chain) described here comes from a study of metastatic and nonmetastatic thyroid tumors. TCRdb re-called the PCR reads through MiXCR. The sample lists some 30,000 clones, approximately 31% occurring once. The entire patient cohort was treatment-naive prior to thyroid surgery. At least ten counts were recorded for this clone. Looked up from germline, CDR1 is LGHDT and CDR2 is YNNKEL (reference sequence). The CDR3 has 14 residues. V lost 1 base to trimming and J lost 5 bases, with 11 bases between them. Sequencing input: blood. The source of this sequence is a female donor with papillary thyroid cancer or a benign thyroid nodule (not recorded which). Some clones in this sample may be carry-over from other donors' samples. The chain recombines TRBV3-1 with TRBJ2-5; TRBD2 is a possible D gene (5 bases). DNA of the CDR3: TGTGCCAGCAGCCAAGCGCTAGCCGGGGAGACCCAGTACTTC. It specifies CASSQALAGETQYF.